These T cell receptor beta chains were read from a single sample in a study of shared clonotypes between healthy human individuals. TCRdb's table, derived via immunoSEQ multiplex PCR, lists solely in-frame clones and lacks some. Here the sample spans more than 2 million clones, approximately 94% being singletons. The sample comprised naive CD8+ T cells sorted from blood. These receptor sequences come from a man aged 18 to 29 in good health. Both conserved end residues are part of each CDR3. A D gene is named only where the DNA matches it firmly. Clone size is shown for a subset of rows, as once, few, many or a class of expanded clone.

>-|TRBJ2-6|-|15|TRBV7-6
CASSLAGAGANVLTF
TGTGCCAGCAGCTTAGCGGGGGCTGGGGCCAACGTCCTGACTTTC
>-|TRBJ2-7|-|17|TRBV7-9
CASSTGSAQGVGNEQYF
TGTGCCAGCAGCACCGGGTCGGCCCAGGGTGTCGGGAACGAGCAGTACTTC
>-|TRBJ2-7|TRBD2|15|TRBV4-3
CASSQVRGSSYEQYF
TGCGCCAGCAGCCAAGTGCGGGGGAGCTCCTACGAGCAGTACTTC
>-|TRBJ2-5|-|15|TRBV6-5
CASSPSRAEQETQYF
TGTGCCAGCAGTCCCTCCCGGGCGGAACAAGAGACCCAGTACTTC
>-|TRBJ2-3|TRBD2|19|TRBV4-3
CASSQEGPSGGRLTDTQYF
TGCGCCAGCAGCCAAGAAGGACCCTCGGGAGGGAGATTAACAGATACGCAGTATTTT
>-|TRBJ2-7|TRBD2|15|TRBV7-2
CASSLRLAGTYEQYF
TGTGCCAGCAGCCTAAGACTAGCGGGGACCTACGAGCAGTACTTC
>-|TRBJ1-4|-|15|TRBV6-1
CASSEQVMANEKLFF
TGTGCCAGCAGTGAACAAGTCATGGCTAATGAAAAACTGTTTTTT
>-|TRBJ1-1|-|16|TRBV4-3
CASSQEPLHFADEAFF
TGCGCCAGCAGCCAAGAACCCCTCCACTTCGCGGATGAAGCTTTCTTT
>-|TRBJ1-5|TRBD1|15|TRBV4-1
CASSQDRVGDQPQHF
TGCGCCAGCAGCCAGGACAGGGTTGGGGATCAGCCCCAGCATTTT
>-|TRBJ2-5|TRBD1|15|TRBV7-2
CASSSTQGGGETQYF
TGTGCCAGCAGCTCCACACAGGGGGGTGGAGAGACCCAGTACTTC
>-|TRBJ2-7|-|16|TRBV4-3
CASSVGTGVGSYEQYF
TGCGCCAGCAGCGTTGGGACCGGCGTGGGATCCTACGAGCAGTACTTC
>-|TRBJ2-5|-|15|TRBV6-6
CASSYNPAWQETQYF
TGTGCCAGCAGTTACAATCCCGCGTGGCAAGAGACCCAGTACTTC
>-|TRBJ2-3|-|15|TRBV5-6
CASSLAGTATDTQYF
TGTGCCAGCAGCTTAGCCGGGACCGCCACAGATACGCAGTATTTT
>-|TRBJ2-3|TRBD1|18|TRBV7-9
CASSFPQGAKFGTDTQYF
TGTGCCAGCAGCTTCCCACAGGGGGCTAAGTTTGGCACAGATACGCAGTATTTT
>-|TRBJ2-3|TRBD2|16|TRBV7-8
CASSWGLAGATDTQYF
TGTGCCAGCAGCTGGGGACTAGCGGGAGCGACAGATACGCAGTATTTT
>once|TRBJ2-3|TRBD2|15|TRBV5-6
CASSLLAASTDTQYF
TGTGCCAGCAGCTTACTAGCGGCTAGCACAGATACGCAGTATTTT
>-|TRBJ2-1|-|12|TRBV5-4
CASSSMVDEQFF
TGTGCCAGCAGCTCGATGGTCGATGAGCAGTTCTTC
>-|TRBJ1-1|TRBD1|14|TRBV5-6
CASSHRGRYTEAFF
TGTGCCAGCAGCCACAGGGGGCGGTACACTGAAGCTTTCTTT
>-|TRBJ2-7|-|14|TRBV7-9
CASSLDGVYYEQYF
TGTGCCAGCAGCTTAGATGGAGTGTACTACGAGCAGTACTTC
>-|TRBJ1-1|TRBD1|14|TRBV4-1
CASSPNRGQNEAFF
TGCGCCAGCAGCCCGAACAGGGGGCAAAATGAAGCTTTCTTT
>-|TRBJ2-2|-|16|TRBV27
CASSLGSLANTGELFF
TGTGCCAGCAGTTTAGGCAGCCTCGCGAACACCGGGGAGCTGTTTTTT
>-|TRBJ2-7|TRBD1|12|TRBV29-1
CSVEDREDEQYF
TGCAGCGTGGAGGACAGGGAAGACGAGCAGTACTTC
>-|TRBJ2-3|-|11|TRBV6-6
CASSQGDTQYF
TGTGCCAGCAGCCAGGGGGATACGCAGTATTTT
>-|TRBJ2-5|-|15|TRBV18
CASSPGDTRQETQYF
TGTGCCAGCTCACCAGGGGACACAAGACAAGAGACCCAGTACTTC
>once|TRBJ2-2|-|13|TRBV30
CAWSPQNTGELFF
TGTGCCTGGAGTCCCCAGAACACCGGGGAGCTGTTTTTT
>-|TRBJ2-7|TRBD1|15|TRBV6-5
CASRNWQGDYYEQYF
TGTGCCAGCCGGAACTGGCAGGGGGATTACTACGAGCAGTACTTC
>-|TRBJ2-7|TRBD1|14|TRBV7-9
CASSLGTGIYEQYF
TGTGCCAGCAGCCTCGGGACAGGGATCTACGAGCAGTACTTC
>-|TRBJ1-1|-|14|TRBV4-3
CASSPGLLNTEAFF
TGCGCCAGCAGCCCCGGACTGTTGAACACTGAAGCTTTCTTT
>-|TRBJ2-5|-|15|TRBV7-9
CASSLALGLGETQYF
TGTGCCAGCAGCTTAGCGCTAGGGTTGGGAGAGACCCAGTACTTC
>-|TRBJ2-7|-|13|TRBV29-1
CSARGLSSYEQYF
TGCAGCGCCCGAGGACTGAGCTCCTACGAGCAGTACTTC
>-|TRBJ2-5|TRBD2|14|TRBV6-5
CASSYRAGEETQYF
TGTGCCAGCAGTTACCGAGCGGGGGAAGAGACCCAGTACTTC
>-|TRBJ1-6|-|16|TRBV7-9
CASSLDWGTGDSPLHF
TGTGCCAGCAGCTTAGACTGGGGCACCGGGGATTCACCCCTCCACTTT
>-|TRBJ1-5|-|15|TRBV4-1
CASSQEVGVHQPQHF
TGCGCCAGCAGCCAAGAAGTAGGGGTACATCAGCCCCAGCATTTT
>-|TRBJ2-7|-|15|TRBV7-9
CASSLPGAGYYEQYF
TGTGCCAGCAGCTTACCGGGGGCTGGGTACTACGAGCAGTACTTC
>-|TRBJ1-2|-|13|TRBV7-9
CASSLGQTYGYTF
TGTGCCAGCAGCTTGGGGCAGACCTATGGCTACACCTTC
>-|TRBJ2-1|TRBD2|15|TRBV5-1
CASSLLVAGRDEQFF
TGCGCCAGCAGCTTGTTGGTAGCGGGAAGAGATGAGCAGTTCTTC
>once|TRBJ1-1|TRBD1|12|TRBV29-1
CSAPGQGNEAFF
TGCAGCGCCCCGGGACAGGGAAATGAAGCTTTCTTT
>-|TRBJ2-2|-|13|TRBV5-6
CASSLYFTGELFF
TGTGCCAGCAGCTTGTATTTCACCGGGGAGCTGTTTTTT
>-|TRBJ1-1|-|14|TRBV6-6
CASSYEGSIIEAFF
TGTGCCAGCAGTTACGAGGGGAGTATTATTGAAGCTTTCTTT
>-|TRBJ1-4|-|17|TRBV30
CAWSVGEGEITNEKLFF
TGTGCCTGGAGTGTAGGGGAGGGGGAAATAACTAATGAAAAACTGTTTTTT
>once|TRBJ2-7|TRBD1|16|TRBV5-1
CASSFRDRGALGEQYF
TGCGCCAGCAGCTTCCGGGACAGGGGGGCCCTCGGGGAGCAGTACTTC
>-|TRBJ1-2|TRBD1|15|TRBV7-9
CASSKPGQTNYGYTF
TGTGCCAGCAGCAAGCCGGGACAGACAAACTATGGCTACACCTTC
>-|TRBJ2-7|-|14|TRBV6-1
CASSELVQGYEQYF
TGTGCCAGCAGTGAACTGGTACAGGGCTACGAGCAGTACTTC
>-|TRBJ2-3|TRBD2|16|TRBV19
CASSARGGDGTDTQYF
TGTGCCAGTAGTGCCCGGGGAGGGGATGGGACAGATACGCAGTATTTT
>-|TRBJ2-7|-|15|TRBV5-1
CASSLEEGVGNEQYF
TGCGCCAGCAGCCTCGAGGAGGGGGTCGGGAACGAGCAGTACTTC
>-|TRBJ2-7|-|16|TRBV28
CASSSYALPLGNEQYF
TGTGCCAGCAGTTCGTACGCGTTACCTCTGGGGAACGAGCAGTACTTC
>-|TRBJ1-1|-|14|TRBV19
CATEDGGMNTEAFF
TGTGCCACCGAAGACGGAGGCATGAACACTGAAGCTTTCTTT
>-|TRBJ2-7|-|13|TRBV7-6
CASSRARTYEQYF
TGTGCCAGCAGTAGGGCTAGAACCTACGAGCAGTACTTC
>-|TRBJ1-1|-|12|TRBV13
CASSSQGAEAFF
TGTGCCAGCAGCTCCCAAGGCGCTGAAGCTTTCTTT
>-|TRBJ2-5|-|12|TRBV6-4
CASKSGQETQYF
TGTGCCAGCAAATCAGGTCAAGAGACCCAGTACTTC
>-|TRBJ2-1|-|17|TRBV7-9
CASSLPSGGGSYNEQFF
TGTGCCAGCAGCTTACCCAGCGGAGGGGGTTCCTACAATGAGCAGTTCTTC